The clone carrying this T cell receptor (beta chain) was seen only a few times. Its target is unknown. The CDR3 length is 14 residues. Trimming pared 6 bases from V and 4 bases from J, leaving 13 bases between. The germline CDR1 and CDR2 sequences are SNHLY and FYNNEI. The study sequenced cultured CD4+ T cell DNA using the Oncomine TCR Beta short-read assay. It was from cultured CD4+ T cells that genomic DNA was extracted. A single record per CDR3 protein comes from TCRdb applying MiXCR to the PCR reads. Among thousands of distinct CDR3 sequences listed, roughly a third were seen once. This sample stems from a study of vaccination and CD4 T cells after COVID-19. Regarding treatment: approximately 10-day PBMC culture with coronavirus spike peptide pools or control peptides (ViraFEST assay). CD4+ T-cell collection from the unexposed donor predated the COVID-19 pandemic (2011-2018).

The chain recombines TRBV2 with TRBJ2-1, with a tentative D call TRBD2 (6 bases). This sequence was found in a human donor in good health. The material sequenced was CD4+ T cells from blood, cultured in vitro. The CDR3 DNA follows: TGTGCCAGCAGGGATCCTGGAGGGTACAATGAGCAGTTCTTC. This sequence encodes CASRDPGGYNEQFF.